This passage covers 2 T cell receptor beta chains from one sample sequenced in a study of shared clonotypes between healthy human individuals. The method was immunoSEQ multiplex PCR; TCRdb's version includes in-frame clones alone and lacks a portion of them. This sample has roughly 1,000,000 clones, with roughly 74% found just once. The sequenced material came from memory CD4+ T cells from PBMCs. Subset of the sample: CD45RA-negative fraction. These receptors were obtained from a man between 18 and 35 years old in good health. Some clones in this sample may be carry-over from other donors' samples.

On this clone itself: Distinct nucleotide sequences in the sample also encode this CDR3. Here the CDR3 DNA reads TGTGCCAGCAGCTTAAGCGGTTCCACAGATACGCAGTATTTT. Translation gives CASSLSGSTDTQYF. The rearrangement links TRBV7-3 to TRBJ2-3, with unresolved D. CDR1 and CDR2 from the germline V gene are SGHTA and FQGTGA. This CDR3 has 14 amino acids. The germline V and J ends were trimmed by 1 base and 2 bases, with 7 bases remaining between them.

In its sample, this clone was seen a few times. The gene calls are TRBV21-1 and TRBJ2-1; TRBD2 reflects the table's D call only, with no check against the DNA. TRBV21-1 is noted as a pseudogene. The CDR3 is 17 residues long. The chain's CDR3 is CASSKGPGLAGENEQFF. In DNA form, the CDR3 reads TGTGCCAGCAGCAAAGGTCCGGGACTAGCGGGAGAGAATGAGCAGTTCTTC.